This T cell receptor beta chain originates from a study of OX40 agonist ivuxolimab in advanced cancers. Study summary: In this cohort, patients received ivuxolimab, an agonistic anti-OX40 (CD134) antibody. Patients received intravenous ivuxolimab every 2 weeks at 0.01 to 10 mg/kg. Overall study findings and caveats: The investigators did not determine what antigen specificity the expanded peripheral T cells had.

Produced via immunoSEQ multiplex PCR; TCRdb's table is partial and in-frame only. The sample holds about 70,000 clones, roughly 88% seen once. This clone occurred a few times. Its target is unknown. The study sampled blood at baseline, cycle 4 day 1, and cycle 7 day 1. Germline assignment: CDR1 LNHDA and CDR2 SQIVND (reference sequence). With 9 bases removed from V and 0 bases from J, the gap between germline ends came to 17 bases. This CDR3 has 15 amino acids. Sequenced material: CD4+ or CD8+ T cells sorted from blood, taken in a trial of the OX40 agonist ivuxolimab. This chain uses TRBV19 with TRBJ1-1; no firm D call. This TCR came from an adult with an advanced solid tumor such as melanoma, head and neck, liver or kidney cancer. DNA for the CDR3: TGTGCCAGCCGTTCGGAGGGATTCATGAACACTGAAGCTTTCTTT. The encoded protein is CASRSEGFMNTEAFF.